These 8 T cell receptor beta chains came from one sample sequenced in a study of blood T cells in healthy people across ages. A sample-barcoded 5' primer and a J-beta primer mix were used in a second PCR of roughly 7 to 11 cycles. TCRdb processed the 5' RACE reads anew with MiXCR; each CDR3 protein has one entry. The table lists about 1 million distinct CDR3 sequences, less than 50% of them singletons, with about 20% in the top ten. The sample was blood. These receptors all stem from a woman aged 60 to 75 in good health.

This clonotype was seen a few times. One end of the junction is discordant with germline, which a read error may explain. This chain joins TRBV14 and TRBJ2-1; TRBD2 agrees at 7 bases. There are 18 residues in the CDR3. Germline lookup yields CDR1 SGHDN and CDR2 FVKESK. In nucleotides, the CDR3 is TGTGCCAGCAGCCCCCCAACTACTAGGGAGGGAAGGTACACTGAGCAGTTCTTC. This encodes CASSPPTTREGRYTEQFF. The variable domain in full, with the rest retrieved from reference TRBV14 and TRBJ2-1, is EAGVTQFPSHSVIEKGQTVTLRCDPISGHDNLYWYRRVMGKEIKFLLHFVKESKQDESGMPNNRFLAERTGGTYSTLKVQPAELEDSGVYFCASSPPTTREGRYTEQFFGPGTRLTVL.

The V call is TRBV20-1, the J call TRBJ2-1; 11 nucleotides agree with TRBD2. J lost 7 bases, V lost 4 bases, and 6 bases had no gene match. The CDR3 contains 14 residues. Germline loops: CDR1 DFQATT, CDR2 SNEGSKA (reference sequence). The CDR3 DNA reads as TGCAGTGCTATTAGCGGGAGGGCGAGGAATGAGCAGTTCTTC. Translated, it gives CSAISGRARNEQFF.

This clonotype has ten or more counts. The chain has TRBV9 and TRBJ2-3, with TRBD2 as a possible D gene (5 bases). V was pared by 7 bases and J by 0 bases, with 18 bases between. CDR1 is SGDLS, CDR2 YYNGEE, per germline. The length of the CDR3 is 16 residues. The CDR3: CASQKGGYTSTDTQYF. The CDR3 nucleotides are TGTGCCAGCCAGAAGGGCGGGTACACTAGCACAGATACGCAGTATTTT.

This clonotype was seen a few times. The chain combines TRBV7-9 with TRBJ2-2; D is unclear. CDR3 length equals 13 residues. The germline CDR1 and CDR2 sequences are SEHNR and FQNEAQ (reference sequence). The V and J ends lost 2 bases and 4 bases respectively, with 5 bases between them. In DNA form, the CDR3 reads TGTGCCAGCAGCTTATCTCTCACCGGGGAGCTGTTTTTT. Translated: CASSLSLTGELFF.

The chain recombines TRBV2 with TRBJ2-3, with D possibly being TRBD1 (6 bases). Germline values: CDR1 SNHLY, CDR2 FYNNEI. The CDR3 covers 17 residues. The ends were cut back, 6 bases at V and 2 bases at J, with 21 bases in the middle. The CDR3 region has the DNA TGTGCCAGCAGCCCAGTTGGACAGCCGGTTTACACAGATACGCAGTATTTT. This encodes CASSPVGQPVYTDTQYF. Looking up the rest from reference TRBV2 and TRBJ2-3 gives the full variable domain: EPEVTQTPSHQVTQMGQEVILRCVPISNHLYFYWYRQILGQKVEFLVSFYNNEISEKSEIFDDQFSVERPDGSNFTLKIRSTKLEDSAMYFCASSPVGQPVYTDTQYFGPGTRLTVL.

This clonotype showed up just a few times. The J gene is TRBJ2-5, the V gene TRBV9, with 7 bases fitting TRBD1. The germline V gene encodes CDR1 SGDLS and CDR2 YYNGEE. The V and J ends lost 0 bases and 1 base, in that order; junction bases with no gene match: 6. This CDR3 has 16 residues. The CDR3 DNA follows: TGTGCCAGCAGCGTAGCTACGAGACAGGGCCAAGAGACCCAGTACTTC. It codes for CASSVATRQGQETQYF.

The V call is TRBV18, the J call TRBJ2-7, with TRBD2 identical over 7 bases. J was trimmed by 3 bases and V by 2 bases; bases with no gene match: 7. This CDR3 contains 15 residues. Germline CDR1 reads KGHSH; CDR2 reads LQKENI. In DNA form, the CDR3 reads TGTGCCAGCTCACCAATCTTTGGACTAGACTACGAGCAGTACTTC. Translating gives CASSPIFGLDYEQYF.

Ten or more counts support this clonotype. This rearrangement joins TRBV9 to TRBJ2-1, with 11 bases lining up with TRBD2. This CDR3 is 15 amino acids long. J lost 5 bases, V lost 1 base, and 2 bases had no gene match. In germline, CDR1 is SGDLS, CDR2 YYNGEE. The CDR3 loop reads CASSVIAGGDNEQFF. The CDR3 DNA reads TGTGCCAGCAGCGTAATAGCGGGAGGGGACAATGAGCAGTTCTTC.